The 3 T cell receptor beta chains below come from one sample, sequenced in a study of OX40 agonist ivuxolimab in advanced cancers. Assay used: immunoSEQ multiplex PCR; TCRdb lists only in-frame clones, some missing. The top ten clones hold roughly 25% of a sample with 20,000 to 25,000 clones, about 88% of them seen once. The specimen was CD4+ or CD8+ T cells sorted from blood, collected in a trial of the OX40 agonist ivuxolimab. All receptors come from an adult with an advanced solid tumor such as melanoma, head and neck, liver or kidney cancer.

The chain carries TRBV10-3 and TRBJ2-2; D is perhaps TRBD2 (7 bases). Germline V gene sequence: CDR1 ENHRY, CDR2 SYGVKD. With 3 bases removed from V and 4 bases from J, the gap between germline ends came to 21 bases. The CDR3 spans 18 residues. The CDR3 spells CAISDVWGRGPGTGELFF. In DNA, the CDR3 is TGTGCCATCAGTGATGTCTGGGGGCGGGGGCCAGGCACCGGGGAGCTGTTTTTT.

V is TRBV6-1 and J is TRBJ2-1, with D possibly TRBD1 on 5 matching bases. The CDR3 has 14 residues. Germline CDR1 MNHNS, CDR2 SASEGT. V lost 0 bases to trimming and J lost 10 bases, with 13 bases between them. The CDR3 DNA reads TGTGCCAGCAGTGAAGCTAGGATCAGGGCGGAGCAGTTCTTC. It is translated as CASSEARIRAEQFF.

The chain joins TRBV19 to TRBJ2-5, with D possibly being TRBD2 (6 bases). Trimming cost V 3 bases and J 9 bases, with 14 bases left between them. CDR3 size: 13 residues. Germline CDR1 LNHDA, CDR2 SQIVND (reference sequence). CDR3 sequence: CASSIGGTAAQYF. As DNA, the CDR3 is TGTGCCAGTAGTATCGGGGGAACGGCTGCCCAGTACTTC.